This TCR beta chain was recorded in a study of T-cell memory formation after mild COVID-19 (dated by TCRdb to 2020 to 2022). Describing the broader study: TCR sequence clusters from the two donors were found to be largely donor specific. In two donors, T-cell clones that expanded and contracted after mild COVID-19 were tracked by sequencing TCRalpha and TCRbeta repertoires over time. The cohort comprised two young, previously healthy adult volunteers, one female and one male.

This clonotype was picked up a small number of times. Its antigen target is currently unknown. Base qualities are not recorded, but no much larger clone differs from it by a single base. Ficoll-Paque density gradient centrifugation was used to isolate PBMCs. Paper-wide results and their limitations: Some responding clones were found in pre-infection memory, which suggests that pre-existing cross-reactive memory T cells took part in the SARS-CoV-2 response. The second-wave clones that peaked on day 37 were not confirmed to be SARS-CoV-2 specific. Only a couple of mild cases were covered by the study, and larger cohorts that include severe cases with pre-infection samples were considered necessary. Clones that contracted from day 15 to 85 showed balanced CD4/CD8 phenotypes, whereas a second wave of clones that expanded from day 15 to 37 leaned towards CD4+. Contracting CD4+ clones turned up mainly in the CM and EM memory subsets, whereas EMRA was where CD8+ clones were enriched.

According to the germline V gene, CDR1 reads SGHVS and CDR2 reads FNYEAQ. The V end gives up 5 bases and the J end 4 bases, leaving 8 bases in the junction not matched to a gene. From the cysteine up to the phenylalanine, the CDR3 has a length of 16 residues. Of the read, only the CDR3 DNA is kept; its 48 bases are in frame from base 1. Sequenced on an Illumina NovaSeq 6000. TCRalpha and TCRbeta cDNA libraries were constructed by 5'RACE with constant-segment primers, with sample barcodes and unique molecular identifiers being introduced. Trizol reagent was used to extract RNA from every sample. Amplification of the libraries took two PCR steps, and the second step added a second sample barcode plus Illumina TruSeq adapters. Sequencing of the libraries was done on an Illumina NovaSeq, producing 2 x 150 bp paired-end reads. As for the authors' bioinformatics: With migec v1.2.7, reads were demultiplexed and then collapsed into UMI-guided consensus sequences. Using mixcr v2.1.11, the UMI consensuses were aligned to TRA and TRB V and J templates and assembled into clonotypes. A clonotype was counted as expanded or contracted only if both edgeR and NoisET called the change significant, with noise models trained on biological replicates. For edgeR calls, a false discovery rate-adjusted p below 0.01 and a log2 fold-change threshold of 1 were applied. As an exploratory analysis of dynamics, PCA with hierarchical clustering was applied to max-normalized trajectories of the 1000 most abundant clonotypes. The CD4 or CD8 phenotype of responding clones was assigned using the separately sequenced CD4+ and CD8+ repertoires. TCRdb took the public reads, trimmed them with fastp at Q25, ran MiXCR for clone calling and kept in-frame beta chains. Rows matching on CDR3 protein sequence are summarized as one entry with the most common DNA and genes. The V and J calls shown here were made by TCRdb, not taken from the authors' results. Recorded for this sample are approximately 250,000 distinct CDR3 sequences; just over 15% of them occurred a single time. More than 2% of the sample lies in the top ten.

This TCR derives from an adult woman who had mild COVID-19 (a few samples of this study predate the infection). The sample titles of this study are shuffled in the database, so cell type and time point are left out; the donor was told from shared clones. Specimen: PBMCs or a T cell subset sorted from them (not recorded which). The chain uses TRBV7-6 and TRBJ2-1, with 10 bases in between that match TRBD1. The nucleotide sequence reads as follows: TGTGCCAGCAGCGCCCAGCCGGGACAGGGGTACAATGAGCAGTTCTTC. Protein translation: CASSAQPGQGYNEQFF.